This entry concerns a single T cell receptor beta chain. Its antigen is unknown. Germline loops: CDR1 MNHNY, CDR2 SVGAGI (reference sequence). This CDR3 spans 14 amino acids. After removal of 7 bases from V and 4 bases from J, the junction contained 6 bases not matched to a gene. These data originate in a study of blood T cells in healthy people across ages. Study outcomes and limitations: No one knew whether donors had CMV, which possibly confounded expanded clonotype changes. Whereas aged donors had fewer naive CD4+ cells, long-lived donors had more of them and higher diversity. The fall in TCR beta diversity per million T cells was roughly linear with age. PBMCs were not sorted, which prevented a conclusive comparison of naive versus antigen-experienced cells.

With a J-beta primer mix and a sample-barcoded 5' primer, a second PCR ran roughly 6 to 12 cycles. In TCRdb, the 5' RACE reads were re-called with MiXCR into one record per CDR3 protein. The table shows 1.2 million to 1.5 million distinct CDR3 sequences, with 55% to 75% occurring only once. The sequence was collected from a man aged 18 to 29 in good health. The sequencing sample was made of blood. The V gene is TRBV6-6, the J gene TRBJ1-4, with 7 positions matching TRBD1. CDR3 nucleotides: TGTGCCAGCACCATGACAGGGAATAATGAAAAACTGTTTTTT. Residues: CASTMTGNNEKLFF.